This T cell receptor beta chain derives from a study of identical twins. Points from the study as a whole: Where beta out-of-frame sequences were concerned, excess twin sharing was weaker. Carriage of fewer insertions was seen in abundant cord blood beta clonotypes, whereas memory repertoires showed none.

Template switching added a universal primer binding site, and final cDNA carried unique molecular identifiers. One entry per CDR3 protein, called by TCRdb with MiXCR from the 5' RACE reads. This table has 690,000 or so distinct CDR3 sequences, 8.6% appearing once. Turning to this clonotype: The antigen remains unidentified.

The same data also went into a second study, on yellow fever vaccine responses in identical twins.

The sequenced material came from PBMCs. The clonotype comes from a woman between 18 and 29 years old in good health.

CDR3 in DNA: TGTGCCAGCAGTGAGGAGCTAGCGGGCCCGGGAGTGGAGCAGTTCTTC. Translation gives CASSEELAGPGVEQFF. This chain uses TRBV25-1 with TRBJ2-1; 8 nucleotides align to TRBD2. V trimming: 3 bases; J trimming: 10 bases; junction bases outside the gene matches: 14. The CDR3 contains 16 residues. CDR1 is MGHDK and CDR2 is SYGVNS in the germline V gene.